The 13 T cell receptor beta chains below come from one sample, sequenced in a study of Ad26.COV2.S vaccination and SARS-CoV-2 variants. Sequenced by immunoSEQ multiplex PCR; TCRdb stores in-frame clones only, minus some. Here the sample spans 300,000 to 400,000 clones, roughly 85% being singletons. This sample's treatment: around 19 received Ad26.COV2.S at low or high dose, single or two shots; five or six received placebo; per-sample allocation not given. Day 63 following the first vaccine or placebo injection was when the samples were taken. Here the sequenced sample was peripheral blood, taken in a trial of Ad26.COV2.S vaccine versus placebo. These receptors all come from a person aged 18 to 65 who received the Ad26.COV2.S COVID-19 vaccine or a placebo.

The J gene is TRBJ2-7, the V gene TRBV5-4; 8 nucleotides match TRBD1. V was pared by 4 bases and J by 3 bases, with 9 bases of the junction left unmatched. CDR1 and CDR2 (germline): SGHNT, YYREEE (reference sequence). The CDR3 is made up of 15 amino acids. The CDR3 loop is CASSRSGTGFYEQYF. The CDR3 DNA sequence: TGTGCCAGCAGCCGATCCGGGACAGGTTTCTACGAGCAGTACTTC.

V gene TRBV10-3 combines with J gene TRBJ1-5; 8 bases align to TRBD1. The CDR3 length is 16 residues. The J segment lost 11 bases and the V segment lost 3 bases, leaving 15 bases of the junction unmatched. CDR1 and CDR2 from the germline V gene are ENHRY and SYGVKD. DNA for the CDR3: TGTGCCATCAGTGAAAACAGGGGGGGGAGGACAATGGCCCAGCATTTT. Protein sequence: CAISENRGGRTMAQHF.

Concerning this clone: The junction differs from germline at one of its ends, possibly a read error. The rearrangement joins TRBV7-7 to TRBJ2-1, with 8 bases fitting TRBD2. Per germline, CDR1 SSHAT and CDR2 FNYEAQ (reference sequence). The CDR3 sequence is 15 residues long. CDR3 amino acids: CASSLAGRGGNEQFF. The CDR3 DNA sequence: TGTGCTAGCAGCTTAGCGGGACGGGGGGGCAATGAGCAGTTCTTC. Supplemented by reference TRBV7-7 and TRBJ2-1, the full variable domain reads GAGVSQSPRYKVTKRGQDVTLRCDPISSHATLYWYQQALGQGPEFLTYFNYEAQPDKSGLPSDRFSAERPEGSISTLTIQRTEQRDSAMYRCASSLAGRGGNEQFFGPGTRLTVL.

This clone has just a few counts. V is TRBV5-4 and J is TRBJ1-2, with TRBD1 as a possible D gene (6 bases). The CDR3 length is 14 residues. Germline V gene sequence: CDR1 SGHNT, CDR2 YYREEE (reference sequence). Between the trimmed V and J ends, which lost 4 bases and 8 bases, there was a span of 18 bases. For the CDR3, the DNA is TGTGCCAGCAGCCAAACCGGGACATTCGACGGCTACACCTTC. Protein product: CASSQTGTFDGYTF.

This chain uses TRBV13 with TRBJ2-6, with D hard to call. This CDR3 has 15 amino acids. Trimming took off 3 bases at V and 2 bases at J, with 8 bases between the two ends. Germline V gives CDR1 PRHDT, CDR2 FYEKMQ (reference sequence). This CDR3 reads CASSFWTAGANVLTF. The CDR3 bases are TGTGCCAGCAGCTTTTGGACGGCTGGGGCCAACGTCCTGACTTTC.

The genes are TRBV4-3 and TRBJ2-1; D gene uncertain. V shed 0 bases and J shed 0 bases, with 9 bases lying between them. CDR3 size: 16 residues. Germline lookup yields CDR1 LGHNA and CDR2 YSLEER. The CDR3 DNA reads as TGCGCCAGCAGCCAAGATCCGGAGAGCTCCTACAATGAGCAGTTCTTC. Protein sequence: CASSQDPESSYNEQFF.

The J gene is TRBJ2-2, the V gene TRBV28, with 8 bases matching TRBD1. Per the germline V gene, CDR1 is MDHEN and CDR2 is SYDVKM. CDR3 length: 15 amino acids. The V gene end was trimmed by 4 bases and the J gene end by 4 bases; junction bases not matched to a gene: 5. The CDR3 loop is CASSSPGQVTGELFF. CDR3 nucleotides: TGTGCCAGCAGTTCCCCGGGACAGGTCACCGGGGAGCTGTTTTTT.

The chain couples TRBV6-2 or TRBV6-3 to TRBJ2-3, with D possibly TRBD2 on 6 matching bases. Trimming removed 6 bases from V and 0 bases from J, with 13 bases in between. Germline V gene lookup returns CDR1 MNHEY and CDR2 SVGEGT. The CDR3 has 15 amino acids. In nucleotides, the CDR3 is TGTGCCAGCAGCAACTTGGGGACTAGCACAGATACGCAGTATTTT. Amino acid sequence: CASSNLGTSTDTQYF.

The gene calls are TRBV5-1 and TRBJ2-3, with 7 bases aligning to TRBD1. Germline V gene lookup returns CDR1 SGHRS and CDR2 YFSETQ. The CDR3 totals 14 residues. V shed 4 bases, J shed 5 bases, and the junction held 7 bases outside the gene matches. The CDR3, as DNA: TGCGCCAGCAGCCCCAGGACAGGAAGAGATACGCAGTATTTT. This codes for CASSPRTGRDTQYF.

This clone was detected only once. V is TRBV6-1 and J is TRBJ1-3, with 7 bases lining up with TRBD1. CDR1 MNHNS and CDR2 SASEGT come from the germline V gene. CDR3 length: 17 amino acids. Trimming at V came to 5 bases and at J to 2 bases, leaving 12 bases not matched to a gene. CDR3 loop: CASSKEGGGGPGNTIYF. The CDR3 nucleotides are TGTGCCAGCAGTAAAGAGGGGGGAGGGGGCCCTGGAAACACCATATATTTT.

The chain combines TRBV6-2 or TRBV6-3 with TRBJ2-2; D unresolved. V was shortened by 0 bases and J by 8 bases, with 7 bases between the two germline ends. The CDR3 totals 13 residues. Germline V gene data show CDR1 as MNHEY and CDR2 as SVGEGT. The CDR3 loop is CASSYSKSGELFF. The CDR3, as DNA: TGTGCCAGCAGTTACTCCAAGTCGGGGGAGCTGTTTTTT.

This clone has at least ten counts. The chain combines TRBV6-5 with TRBJ1-3; D remains unclear. The CDR3 has 16 amino acids. Per germline, CDR1 MNHEY and CDR2 SVGAGI. V was trimmed by 0 bases and J by 0 bases, leaving 9 bases between them. CDR3 coding DNA: TGTGCCAGCAGTTACTCAACCTGGACCTCTGGAAACACCATATATTTT. Residues: CASSYSTWTSGNTIYF.

The chain employs TRBV4-3 and TRBJ2-5; 11 bases map to TRBD2. With 4 bases clipped from V and 2 bases from J, the junction kept 6 bases outside the gene matches. The CDR3 totals 16 residues. Germline loops: CDR1 LGHNA, CDR2 YSLEER. CDR3 nucleotide sequence: TGCGCCAGCAGCCGTCTGACTAGCGGGGATCAAGAGACCCAGTACTTC. Its translation is CASSRLTSGDQETQYF.